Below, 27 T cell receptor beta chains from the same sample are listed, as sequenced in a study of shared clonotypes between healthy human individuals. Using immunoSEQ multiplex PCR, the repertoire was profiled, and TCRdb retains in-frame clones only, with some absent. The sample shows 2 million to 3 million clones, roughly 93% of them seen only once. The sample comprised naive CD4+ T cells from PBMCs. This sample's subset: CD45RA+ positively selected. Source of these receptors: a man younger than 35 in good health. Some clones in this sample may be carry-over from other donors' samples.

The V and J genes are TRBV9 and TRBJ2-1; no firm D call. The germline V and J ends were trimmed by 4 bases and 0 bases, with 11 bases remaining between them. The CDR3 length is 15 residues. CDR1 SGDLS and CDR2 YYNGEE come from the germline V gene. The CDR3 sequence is CASSSLRSSYNEQFF. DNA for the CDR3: TGTGCCAGCAGCTCATTGAGGAGCTCCTACAATGAGCAGTTCTTC. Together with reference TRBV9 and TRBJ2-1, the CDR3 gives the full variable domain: DSGVTQTPKHLITATGQRVTLRCSPRSGDLSVYWYQQSLDQGLQFLIQYYNGEERAKGNILERFSAQQFPDLHSELNLSSLELGDSALYFCASSSLRSSYNEQFFGPGTRLTVL.

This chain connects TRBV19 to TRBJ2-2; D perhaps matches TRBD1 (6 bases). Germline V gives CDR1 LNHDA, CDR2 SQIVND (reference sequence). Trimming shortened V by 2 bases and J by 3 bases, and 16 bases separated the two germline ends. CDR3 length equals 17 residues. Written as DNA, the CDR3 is TGTGCCAGTAGTATACAGGGGCCGGGCATAGACACCGGGGAGCTGTTTTTT. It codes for CASSIQGPGIDTGELFF.

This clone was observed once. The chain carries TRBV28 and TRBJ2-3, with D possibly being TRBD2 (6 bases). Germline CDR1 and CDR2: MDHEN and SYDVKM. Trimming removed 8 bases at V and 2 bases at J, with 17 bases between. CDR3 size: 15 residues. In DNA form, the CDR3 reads TGTGCCAGCGGGGAGACTAGTTGGGACACAGATACGCAGTATTTT. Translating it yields CASGETSWDTDTQYF.

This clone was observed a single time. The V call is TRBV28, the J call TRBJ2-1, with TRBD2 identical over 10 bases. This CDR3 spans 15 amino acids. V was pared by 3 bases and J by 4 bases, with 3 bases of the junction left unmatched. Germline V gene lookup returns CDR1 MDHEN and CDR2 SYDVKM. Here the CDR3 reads CASSFSGRGYNEQFF. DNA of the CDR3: TGTGCCAGCAGTTTCAGCGGGAGGGGGTACAATGAGCAGTTCTTC.

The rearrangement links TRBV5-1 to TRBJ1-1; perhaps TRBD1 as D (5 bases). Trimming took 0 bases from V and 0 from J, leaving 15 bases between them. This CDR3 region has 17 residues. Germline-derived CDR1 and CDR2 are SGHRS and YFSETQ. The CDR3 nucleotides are TGCGCCAGCAGCTTGGCTTTGACAGTCGCAATGAACACTGAAGCTTTCTTT. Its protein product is CASSLALTVAMNTEAFF.

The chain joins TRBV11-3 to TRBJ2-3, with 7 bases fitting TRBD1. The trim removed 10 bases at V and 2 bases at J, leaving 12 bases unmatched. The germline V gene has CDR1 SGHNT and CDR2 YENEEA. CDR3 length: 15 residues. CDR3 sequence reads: CATRSSQGITDTQYF. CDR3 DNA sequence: TGTGCCACCCGTTCTTCACAGGGGATCACAGATACGCAGTATTTT.

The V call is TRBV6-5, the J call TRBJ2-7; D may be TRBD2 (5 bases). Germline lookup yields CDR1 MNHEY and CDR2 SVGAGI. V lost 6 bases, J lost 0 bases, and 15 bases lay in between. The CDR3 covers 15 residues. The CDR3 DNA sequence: TGTGCCAGCAGCATTAGCGCTTTAAGCTCCTACGAGCAGTACTTC. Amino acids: CASSISALSSYEQYF.

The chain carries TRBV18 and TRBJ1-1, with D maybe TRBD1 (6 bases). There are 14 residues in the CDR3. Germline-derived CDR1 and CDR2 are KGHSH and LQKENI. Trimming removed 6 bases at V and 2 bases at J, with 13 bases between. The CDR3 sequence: CASSLGHLNTEAFF. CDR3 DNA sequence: TGTGCCAGCTCTCTGGGACACCTCAACACTGAAGCTTTCTTT.

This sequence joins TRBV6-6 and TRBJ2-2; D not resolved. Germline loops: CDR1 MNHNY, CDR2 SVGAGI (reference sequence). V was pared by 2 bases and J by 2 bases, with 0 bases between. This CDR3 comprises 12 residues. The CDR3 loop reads CASSYNTGELFF. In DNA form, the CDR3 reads TGTGCCAGCAGTTACAACACCGGGGAGCTGTTTTTT.

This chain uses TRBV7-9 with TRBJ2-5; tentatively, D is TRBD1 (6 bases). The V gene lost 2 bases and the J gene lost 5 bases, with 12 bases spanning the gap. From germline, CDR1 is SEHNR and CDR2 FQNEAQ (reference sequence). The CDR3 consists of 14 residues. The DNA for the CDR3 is TGTGCCAGCAGCTTAACACAGGGCTTCGAGACCCAGTACTTC. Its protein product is CASSLTQGFETQYF.

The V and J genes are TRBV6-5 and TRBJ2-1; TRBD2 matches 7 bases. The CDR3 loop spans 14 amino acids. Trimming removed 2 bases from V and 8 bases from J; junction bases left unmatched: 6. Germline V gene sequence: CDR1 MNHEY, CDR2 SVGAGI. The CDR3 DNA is TGTGCCAGCAGTTACCGGGGACTAACGGATGAGCAGTTCTTC. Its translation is CASSYRGLTDEQFF.

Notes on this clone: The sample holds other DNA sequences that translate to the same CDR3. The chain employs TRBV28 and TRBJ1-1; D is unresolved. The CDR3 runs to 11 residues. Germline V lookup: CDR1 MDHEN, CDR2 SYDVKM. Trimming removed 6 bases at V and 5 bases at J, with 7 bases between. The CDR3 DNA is TGTGCCAGCAGGACCCATACTGAAGCTTTCTTT. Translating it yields CASRTHTEAFF.

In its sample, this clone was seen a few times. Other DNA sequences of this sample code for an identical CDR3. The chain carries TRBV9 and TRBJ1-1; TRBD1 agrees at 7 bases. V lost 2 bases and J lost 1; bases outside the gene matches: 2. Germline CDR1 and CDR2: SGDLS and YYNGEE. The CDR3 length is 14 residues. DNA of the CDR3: TGTGCCAGCAGCGTCACAGGGGCGAACACTGAAGCTTTCTTT. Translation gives CASSVTGANTEAFF. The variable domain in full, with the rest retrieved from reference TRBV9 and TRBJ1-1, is DSGVTQTPKHLITATGQRVTLRCSPRSGDLSVYWYQQSLDQGLQFLIQYYNGEERAKGNILERFSAQQFPDLHSELNLSSLELGDSALYFCASSVTGANTEAFFGQGTRLTVV.

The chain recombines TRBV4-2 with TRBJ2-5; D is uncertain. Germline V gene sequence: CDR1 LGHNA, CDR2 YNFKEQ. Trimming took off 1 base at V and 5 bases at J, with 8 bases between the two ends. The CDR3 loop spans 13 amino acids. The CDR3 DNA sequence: TGTGCCAGCAGCCAAGGGGTTCAGGAGACCCAGTACTTC. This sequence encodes CASSQGVQETQYF.

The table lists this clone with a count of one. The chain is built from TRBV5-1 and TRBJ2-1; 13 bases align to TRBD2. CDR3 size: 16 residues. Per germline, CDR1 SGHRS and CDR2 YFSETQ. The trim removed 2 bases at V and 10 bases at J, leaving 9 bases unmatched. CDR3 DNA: TGCGCCAGCAGCTTCCTCGGACTAGCGGGAGCGGAGGAGCAGTTCTTC. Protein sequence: CASSFLGLAGAEEQFF.

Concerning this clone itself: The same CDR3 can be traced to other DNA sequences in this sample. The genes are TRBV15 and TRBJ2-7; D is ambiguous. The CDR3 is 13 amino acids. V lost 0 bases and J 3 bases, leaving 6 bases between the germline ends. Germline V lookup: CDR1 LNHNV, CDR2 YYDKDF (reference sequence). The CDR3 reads CATSRDSLYEQYF. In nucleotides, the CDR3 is TGTGCCACCAGCAGAGACAGCCTCTACGAGCAGTACTTC.

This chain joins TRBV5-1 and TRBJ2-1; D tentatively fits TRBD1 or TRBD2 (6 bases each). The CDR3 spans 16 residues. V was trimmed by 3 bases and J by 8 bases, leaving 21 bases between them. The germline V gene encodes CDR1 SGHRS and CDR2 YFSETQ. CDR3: CASSSSVSGGFDEQFF. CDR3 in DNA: TGCGCCAGCAGCTCGAGCGTCTCCGGGGGCTTCGATGAGCAGTTCTTC.

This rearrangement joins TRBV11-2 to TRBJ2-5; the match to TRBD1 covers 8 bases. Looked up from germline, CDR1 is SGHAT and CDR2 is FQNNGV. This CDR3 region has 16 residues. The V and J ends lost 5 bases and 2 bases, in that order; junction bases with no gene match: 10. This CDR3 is CASSRSGGQGQETQYF. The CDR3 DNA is TGTGCCAGCAGCCGATCAGGAGGACAGGGACAAGAGACCCAGTACTTC.

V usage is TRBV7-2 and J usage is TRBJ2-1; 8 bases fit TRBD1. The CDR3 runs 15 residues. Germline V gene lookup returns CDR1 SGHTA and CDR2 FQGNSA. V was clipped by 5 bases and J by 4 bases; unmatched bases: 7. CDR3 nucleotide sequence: TGTGCCAGCAGCCCCCACCGGACAGGGTACAATGAGCAGTTCTTC. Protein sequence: CASSPHRTGYNEQFF.

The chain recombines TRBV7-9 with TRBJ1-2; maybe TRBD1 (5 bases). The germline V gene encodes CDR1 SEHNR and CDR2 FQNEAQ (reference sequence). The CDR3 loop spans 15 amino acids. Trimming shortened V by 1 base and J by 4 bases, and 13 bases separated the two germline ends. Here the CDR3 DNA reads TGTGCCAGCAGCTTAGATCGCAGGGCCCTCTATGGCTACACCTTC. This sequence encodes CASSLDRRALYGYTF.

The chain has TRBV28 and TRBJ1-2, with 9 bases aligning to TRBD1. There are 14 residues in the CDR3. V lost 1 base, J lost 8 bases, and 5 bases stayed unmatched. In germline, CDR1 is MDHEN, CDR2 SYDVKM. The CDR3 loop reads CASSLYRQGDGYTF. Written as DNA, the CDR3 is TGTGCCAGCAGTTTATACCGACAGGGGGACGGCTACACCTTC.

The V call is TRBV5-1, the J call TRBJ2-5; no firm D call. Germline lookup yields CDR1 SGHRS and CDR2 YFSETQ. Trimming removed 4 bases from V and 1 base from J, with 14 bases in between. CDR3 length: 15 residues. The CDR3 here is CASSLDPNPQETQYF. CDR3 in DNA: TGCGCCAGCAGCCTGGACCCAAACCCCCAAGAGACCCAGTACTTC.

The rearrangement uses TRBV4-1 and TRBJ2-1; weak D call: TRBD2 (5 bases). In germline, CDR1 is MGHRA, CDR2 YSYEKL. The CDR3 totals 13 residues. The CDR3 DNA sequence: TGCGGATCGGCTAGCACGGTTAGGGATGAGCAGTTCTTC. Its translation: CGSASTVRDEQFF.

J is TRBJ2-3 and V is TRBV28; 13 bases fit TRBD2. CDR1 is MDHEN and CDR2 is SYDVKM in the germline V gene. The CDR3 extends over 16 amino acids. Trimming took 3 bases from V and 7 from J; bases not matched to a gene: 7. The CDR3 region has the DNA TGTGCCAGCAGTTTCGCGCGGACTAGCGGGAGATATACGCAGTATTTT. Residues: CASSFARTSGRYTQYF.

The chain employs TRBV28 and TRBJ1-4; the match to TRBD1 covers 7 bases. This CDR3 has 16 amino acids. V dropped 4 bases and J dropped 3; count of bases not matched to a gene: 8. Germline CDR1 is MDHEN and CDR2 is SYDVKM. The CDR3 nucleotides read TGTGCCAGCAGTTGGGACAGCTGGGGACCTAATGAAAAACTGTTTTTT. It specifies CASSWDSWGPNEKLFF.

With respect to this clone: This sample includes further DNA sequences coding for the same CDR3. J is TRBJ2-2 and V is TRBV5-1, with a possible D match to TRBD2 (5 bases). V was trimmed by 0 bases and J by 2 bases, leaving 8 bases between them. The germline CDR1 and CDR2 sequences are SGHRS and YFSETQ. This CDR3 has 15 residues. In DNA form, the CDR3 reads TGCGCCAGCAGCTTGGTTGAGGGAAACACCGGGGAGCTGTTTTTT. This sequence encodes CASSLVEGNTGELFF.

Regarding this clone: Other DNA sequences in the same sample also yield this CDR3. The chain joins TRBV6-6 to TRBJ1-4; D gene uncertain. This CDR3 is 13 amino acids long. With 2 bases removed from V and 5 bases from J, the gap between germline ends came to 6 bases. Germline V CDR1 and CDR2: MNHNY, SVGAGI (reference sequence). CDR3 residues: CASSYGGNEKLFF. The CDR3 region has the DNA TGTGCCAGCAGTTACGGTGGAAATGAAAAACTGTTTTTT.